Below are 11 T cell receptor beta chains sequenced from a single sample in a study of control samples from healthy donors and cancer patients. The method was immunoSEQ multiplex PCR; TCRdb's version includes in-frame clones alone and lacks a portion of them. The table lists about 150,000 clones, 94% of them singletons. The sequenced material came from blood. These receptors all stem from a woman aged 40 to 50 in good health.

The chain links TRBV19 to TRBJ2-2; D not resolved. CDR1 is LNHDA, CDR2 SQIVND, per germline (reference sequence). The CDR3 runs to 14 residues. Between the trimmed V and J ends, which lost 3 bases and 6 bases, there was a span of 11 bases. CDR3: CASSISDKSGELFF. The CDR3 bases are TGTGCCAGTAGTATCTCAGATAAGTCCGGGGAGCTGTTTTTT.

This clone was seen a few times. The rearrangement uses TRBV9 and TRBJ2-1; D remains ambiguous. V was shortened by 0 bases and J by 6 bases, with 10 bases between the two germline ends. Germline V CDR1 and CDR2: SGDLS, YYNGEE. The CDR3 consists of 14 residues. CDR3 nucleotide sequence: TGTGCCAGCAGCGTAGTGTCGGAGAGCAATGAGCAGTTCTTC. This translates into CASSVVSESNEQFF. The full variable domain, in which reference TRBV9 and TRBJ2-1 provide the parts outside the CDR3, is DSGVTQTPKHLITATGQRVTLRCSPRSGDLSVYWYQQSLDQGLQFLIQYYNGEERAKGNILERFSAQQFPDLHSELNLSSLELGDSALYFCASSVVSESNEQFFGPGTRLTVL.

The chain joins TRBV11-2 to TRBJ1-6, with 7 bases lining up with TRBD1. Germline CDR1 SGHAT, CDR2 FQNNGV. The CDR3 has 15 amino acids. V lost 0 bases, J lost 10 bases, and 6 bases stayed unmatched. CDR3: CASSLDRYRGSPLHF. DNA for the CDR3: TGTGCCAGCAGCTTAGATAGGTACAGGGGATCACCCCTCCACTTT.

About this clone: One end of the junction does not line up with germline, which may come from a read error. The chain is built from TRBV29-1 and TRBJ2-4; D is uncertain. The CDR3 extends over 14 amino acids. Germline V gene data show CDR1 as SQVTM and CDR2 as ANQGSEA. CDR3 amino acids: CSAEKAEAKNIQYF. The CDR3 coding sequence is TGCAGCGCTGAAAAGGCCGAAGCCAAAAACATTCAGTACTTC.

This sequence joins TRBV4-3 and TRBJ2-3; D may correspond to TRBD1 or TRBD2 (6 bases each). V lost 5 bases to trimming and J lost 0 bases, with 12 bases between them. The CDR3 length is 15 residues. Germline CDR1 LGHNA, CDR2 YSLEER. CDR3 residues: CASSGGPLSTDTQYF. CDR3 DNA sequence: TGCGCCAGCAGCGGGGGGCCTTTAAGCACAGATACGCAGTATTTT.

The CDR3, as DNA: TGTGCCAGCGGACGGGACAGGGACTACGAGCAGTACTTC. Residues: CASGRDRDYEQYF. The chain has TRBV11-2 and TRBJ2-7, with 9 bases matching TRBD1. Unmatched junction bases numbered 5, after V lost 8 bases and J lost 3 bases. The germline V gene has CDR1 SGHAT and CDR2 FQNNGV. The CDR3 covers 13 residues. Using reference TRBV11-2 and TRBJ2-7 for the parts outside the CDR3, the full variable domain is EAGVAQSPRYKIIEKRQSVAFWCNPISGHATLYWYQQILGQGPKLLIQFQNNGVVDDSQLPKDRFSAERLKGVDSTLKIQPAKLEDSAVYLCASGRDRDYEQYFGPGTRLTVT.

The chain recombines TRBV27 with TRBJ2-3, with 7 bases matching TRBD2. This CDR3 spans 19 amino acids. With 7 bases clipped from V and 9 bases from J, the junction kept 28 bases outside the gene matches. Per the germline V gene, CDR1 is MNHEY and CDR2 is SMNVEV (reference sequence). The CDR3 protein is CASIPTAIAVAGEGETQYF. The CDR3 coding sequence is TGTGCCAGCATCCCCACCGCTATAGCAGTGGCGGGGGAGGGAGAAACGCAGTATTTT.

V is TRBV7-3 and J is TRBJ2-7, with TRBD1 matching 7 bases. The CDR3 is made up of 14 amino acids. After removal of 5 bases from V and 3 bases from J, the junction contained 7 bases not matched to a gene. In germline, CDR1 is SGHTA, CDR2 FQGTGA. Written as DNA, the CDR3 is TGTGCCAGCAGCCCCCCGGGACAGCTCTACGAGCAGTACTTC. It encodes CASSPPGQLYEQYF.

The chain has TRBV4-2 and TRBJ1-5; D not certain. CDR1 and CDR2 from the germline V gene are LGHNA and YNFKEQ. The V and J ends lost 1 base and 7 bases respectively, with 8 bases between them. The length of the CDR3 is 13 residues. Here the CDR3 DNA reads TGTGCCAGCAGCCAAGTTATACGGCAGCCCCAGCATTTT. Amino acids: CASSQVIRQPQHF.

In regard to this clone: The sample carries other DNA sequences with the same CDR3. The gene calls are TRBV18 and TRBJ2-7, with D hard to call. Trimming shortened V by 1 base and J by 0 bases, and 10 bases separated the two germline ends. The CDR3 has 15 amino acids. Germline assignment: CDR1 KGHSH and CDR2 LQKENI. CDR3: CASSPQTGSSYEQYF. The CDR3 coding sequence is TGTGCCAGCTCACCACAAACGGGTAGCTCCTACGAGCAGTACTTC.

The chain recombines TRBV4-3 with TRBJ1-2; D unresolved. This CDR3 comprises 14 residues. The ends were cut back, 4 bases at V and 4 bases at J, with 13 bases in the middle. CDR1 and CDR2 from the germline V gene are LGHNA and YSLEER. The CDR3 bases are TGCGCCAGCAGCCCCCGGCGGGAAGTCTATGGCTACACCTTC. It encodes CASSPRREVYGYTF.